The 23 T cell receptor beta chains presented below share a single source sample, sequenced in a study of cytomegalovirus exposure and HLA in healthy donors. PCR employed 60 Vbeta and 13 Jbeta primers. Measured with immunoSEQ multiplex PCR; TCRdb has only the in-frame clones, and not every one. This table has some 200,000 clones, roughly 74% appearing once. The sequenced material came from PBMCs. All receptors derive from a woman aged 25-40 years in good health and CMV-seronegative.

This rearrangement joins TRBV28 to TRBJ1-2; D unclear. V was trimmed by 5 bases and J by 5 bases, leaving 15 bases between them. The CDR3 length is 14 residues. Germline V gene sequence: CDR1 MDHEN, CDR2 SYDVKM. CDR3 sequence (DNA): TGTGCCAGCAGTGGCGGAGCACTTCCTTATGGCTACACCTTC. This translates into CASSGGALPYGYTF.

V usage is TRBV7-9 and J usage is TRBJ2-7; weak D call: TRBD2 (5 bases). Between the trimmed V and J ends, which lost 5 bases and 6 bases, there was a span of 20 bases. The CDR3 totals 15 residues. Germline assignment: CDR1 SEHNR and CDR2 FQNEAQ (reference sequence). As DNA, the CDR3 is TGTGCCAGCAGCCCGAACCCCGGAGGTTCGTCCGAGCAGTACTTC. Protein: CASSPNPGGSSEQYF.

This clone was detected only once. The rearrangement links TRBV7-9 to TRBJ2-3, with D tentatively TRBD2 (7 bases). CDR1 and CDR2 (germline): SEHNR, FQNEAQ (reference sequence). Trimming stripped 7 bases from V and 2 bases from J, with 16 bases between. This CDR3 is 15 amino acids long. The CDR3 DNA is TGTGCCAGCACCCAATACGCGGGGGCCACAGATACGCAGTATTTT. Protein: CASTQYAGATDTQYF.

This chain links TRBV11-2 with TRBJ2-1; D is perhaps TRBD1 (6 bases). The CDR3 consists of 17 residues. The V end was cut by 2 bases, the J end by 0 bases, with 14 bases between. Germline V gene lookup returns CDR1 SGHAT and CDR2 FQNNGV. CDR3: CASSLLGRGSSYNEQFF. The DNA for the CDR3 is TGTGCCAGCAGCTTACTGGGCAGGGGTAGCTCCTACAATGAGCAGTTCTTC.

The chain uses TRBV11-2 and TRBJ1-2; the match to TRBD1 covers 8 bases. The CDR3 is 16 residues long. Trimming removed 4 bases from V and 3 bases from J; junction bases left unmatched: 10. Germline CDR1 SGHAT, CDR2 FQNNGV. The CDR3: CASSSALTGGDYGYTF. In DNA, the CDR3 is TGTGCCAGCAGCTCCGCTCTTACAGGGGGAGACTATGGCTACACCTTC. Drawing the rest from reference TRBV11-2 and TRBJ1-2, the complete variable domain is EAGVAQSPRYKIIEKRQSVAFWCNPISGHATLYWYQQILGQGPKLLIQFQNNGVVDDSQLPKDRFSAERLKGVDSTLKIQPAKLEDSAVYLCASSSALTGGDYGYTFGSGTRLTVV.

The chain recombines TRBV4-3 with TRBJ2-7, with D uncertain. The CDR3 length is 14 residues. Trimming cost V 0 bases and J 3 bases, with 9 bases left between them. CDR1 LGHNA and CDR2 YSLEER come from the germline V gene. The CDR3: CASSQELHHYEQYF. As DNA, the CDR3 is TGCGCCAGCAGCCAAGAGTTACACCACTACGAGCAGTACTTC.

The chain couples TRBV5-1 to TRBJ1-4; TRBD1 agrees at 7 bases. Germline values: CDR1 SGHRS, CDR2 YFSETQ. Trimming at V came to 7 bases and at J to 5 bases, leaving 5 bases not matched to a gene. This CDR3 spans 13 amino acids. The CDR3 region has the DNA TGCGCCAGCGCCGGGACAGCAAATGAAAAACTGTTTTTT. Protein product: CASAGTANEKLFF.

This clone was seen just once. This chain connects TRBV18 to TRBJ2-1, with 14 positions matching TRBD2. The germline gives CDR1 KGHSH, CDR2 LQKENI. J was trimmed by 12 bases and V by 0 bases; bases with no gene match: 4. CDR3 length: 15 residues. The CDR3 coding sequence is TGTGCCAGCTCACCACCGGGACTAGCGGGGGAAAGGCAGTTCTTC. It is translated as CASSPPGLAGERQFF.

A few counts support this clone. The CDR3 nucleotides are TGTGCCAGCAGCCAAGAAGGACAGGCCTACGAGCAGTACTTC. Amino acids: CASSQEGQAYEQYF. The chain carries TRBV14 and TRBJ2-7; 7 bases fit TRBD1. The CDR3 is 14 amino acids. Trimming removed 0 bases from V and 2 bases from J; junction bases left unmatched: 1. Germline CDR1 reads SGHDN; CDR2 reads FVKESK.

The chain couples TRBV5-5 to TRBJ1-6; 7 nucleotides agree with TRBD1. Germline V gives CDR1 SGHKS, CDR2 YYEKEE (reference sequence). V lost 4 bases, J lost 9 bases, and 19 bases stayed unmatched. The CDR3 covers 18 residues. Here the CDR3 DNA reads TGTGCCAGCAGCGCGGTATTTGACAGGGCGGGGAAAGGTTCACCCCTCCACTTT. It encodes CASSAVFDRAGKGSPLHF.

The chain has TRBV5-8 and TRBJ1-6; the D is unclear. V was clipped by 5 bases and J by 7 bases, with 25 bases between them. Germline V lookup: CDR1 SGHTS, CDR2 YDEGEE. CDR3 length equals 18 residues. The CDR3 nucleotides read TGTGCCAGCAGACACAATGTTTGGGCACCTGGGTTCAATTCACCCCTCCACTTT. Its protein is CASRHNVWAPGFNSPLHF.

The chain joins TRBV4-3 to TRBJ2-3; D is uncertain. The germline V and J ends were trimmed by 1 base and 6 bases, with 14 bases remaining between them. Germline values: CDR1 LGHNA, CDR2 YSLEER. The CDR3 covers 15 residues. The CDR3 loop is CASSQGASLLDTQYF. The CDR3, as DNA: TGCGCCAGCAGCCAAGGAGCCTCCCTTTTGGATACGCAGTATTTT.

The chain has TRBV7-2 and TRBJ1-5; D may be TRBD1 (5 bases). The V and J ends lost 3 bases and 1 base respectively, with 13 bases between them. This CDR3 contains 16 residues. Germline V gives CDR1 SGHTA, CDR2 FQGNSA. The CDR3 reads CASSFYGGYSNQPQHF. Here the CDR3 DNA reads TGTGCCAGCAGCTTTTACGGGGGGTACAGCAATCAGCCCCAGCATTTT.

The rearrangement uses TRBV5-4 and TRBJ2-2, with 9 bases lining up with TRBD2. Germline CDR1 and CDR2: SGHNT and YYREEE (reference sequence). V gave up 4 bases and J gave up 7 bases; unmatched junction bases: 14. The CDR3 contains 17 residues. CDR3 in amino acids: CASSPPSRLADLGELFF. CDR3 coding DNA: TGTGCCAGCAGCCCACCGTCCCGACTAGCGGACCTCGGGGAGCTGTTTTTT.

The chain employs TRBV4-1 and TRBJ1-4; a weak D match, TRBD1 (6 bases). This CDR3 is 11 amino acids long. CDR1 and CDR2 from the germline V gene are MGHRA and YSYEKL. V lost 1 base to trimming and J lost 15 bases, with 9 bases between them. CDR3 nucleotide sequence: TGCGCCAGCAGCCAAGGACAGGAGATGTTTTTT. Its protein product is CASSQGQEMFF.

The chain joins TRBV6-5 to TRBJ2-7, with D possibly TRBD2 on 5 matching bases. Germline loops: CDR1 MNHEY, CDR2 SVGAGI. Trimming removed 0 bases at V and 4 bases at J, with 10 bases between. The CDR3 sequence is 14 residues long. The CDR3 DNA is TGTGCCAGCAGTTACTCGGGAGCGACATACGAGCAGTACTTC. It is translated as CASSYSGATYEQYF.

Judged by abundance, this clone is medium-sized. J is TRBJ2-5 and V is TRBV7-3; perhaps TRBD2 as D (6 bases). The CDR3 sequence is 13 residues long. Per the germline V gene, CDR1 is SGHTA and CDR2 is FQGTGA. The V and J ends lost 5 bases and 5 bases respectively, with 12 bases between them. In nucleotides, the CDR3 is TGTGCCAGCAGCCTACTAGCCAGGGAGACCCAGTACTTC. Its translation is CASSLLARETQYF.

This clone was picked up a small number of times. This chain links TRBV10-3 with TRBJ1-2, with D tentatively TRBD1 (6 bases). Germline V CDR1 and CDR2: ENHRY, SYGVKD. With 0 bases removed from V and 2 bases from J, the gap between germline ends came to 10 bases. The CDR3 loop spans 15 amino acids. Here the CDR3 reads CAISESKGVNYGYTF. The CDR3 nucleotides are TGTGCCATCAGTGAGTCGAAGGGGGTGAACTATGGCTACACCTTC.

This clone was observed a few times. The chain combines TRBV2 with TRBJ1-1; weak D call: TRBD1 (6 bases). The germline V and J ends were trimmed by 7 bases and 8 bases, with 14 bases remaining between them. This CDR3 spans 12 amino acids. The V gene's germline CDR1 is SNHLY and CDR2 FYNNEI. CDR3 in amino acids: CASNRDVLEAFF. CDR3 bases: TGTGCCAGCAACAGGGACGTCTTAGAAGCTTTCTTT.

CDR3: CASSLAGENHEQYF. Here the CDR3 DNA reads TGTGCCAGCAGCTTAGCGGGAGAGAATCACGAGCAGTACTTC. This chain links TRBV2 with TRBJ2-7; 9 bases map to TRBD2. The CDR3 consists of 14 residues. After removal of 6 bases from V and 5 bases from J, the junction contained 8 bases not matched to a gene. Germline loops: CDR1 SNHLY, CDR2 FYNNEI.

The CDR3 region has the DNA TGCAGCGTTGGAGTAGCGGGAGGGCTTGAGCAGTTCTTC. It codes for CSVGVAGGLEQFF. V usage is TRBV29-1 and J usage is TRBJ2-1; 11 positions match TRBD2. Germline V gives CDR1 SQVTM, CDR2 ANQGSEA. V was pared by 4 bases and J by 9 bases, with 5 bases of the junction left unmatched. The CDR3 loop spans 13 amino acids.

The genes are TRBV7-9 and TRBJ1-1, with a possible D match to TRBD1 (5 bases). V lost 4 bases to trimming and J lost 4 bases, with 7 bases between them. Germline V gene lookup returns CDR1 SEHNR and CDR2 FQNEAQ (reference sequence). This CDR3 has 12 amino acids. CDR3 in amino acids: CASSYGGTEAFF. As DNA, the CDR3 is TGTGCCAGCAGCTACGGGGGCACTGAAGCTTTCTTT.

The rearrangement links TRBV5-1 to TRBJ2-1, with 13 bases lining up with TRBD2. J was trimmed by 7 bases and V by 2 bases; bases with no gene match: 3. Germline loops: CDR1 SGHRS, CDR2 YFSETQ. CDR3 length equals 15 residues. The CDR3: CASSFGTSGKNEQFF. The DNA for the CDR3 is TGCGCCAGCAGCTTCGGGACTAGCGGGAAAAATGAGCAGTTCTTC. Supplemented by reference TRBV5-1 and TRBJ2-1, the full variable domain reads KAGVTQTPRYLIKTRGQQVTLSCSPISGHRSVSWYQQTPGQGLQFLFEYFSETQRNKGNFPGRFSGRQFSNSRSEMNVSTLELGDSALYLCASSFGTSGKNEQFFGPGTRLTVL.